The rows below give T cell receptor beta chains drawn from one sample of a study of cytomegalovirus exposure and HLA in healthy donors. Sequenced by immunoSEQ multiplex PCR; TCRdb stores in-frame clones only, minus some. The table includes more than 120,000 clones, 78% detected once. The sample comprised PBMCs. Every receptor here comes from a woman aged 40-49 years in good health and CMV-seropositive. Each CDR3 is given with its conserved first and last residue. A D gene is named only where the DNA matches it firmly. Size values are once, few and many counts, or a class for expanded clones, and some rows have none.

V gene: TRBV7-9; clone size: .; D gene: .; J gene: TRBJ2-1; CDR3 DNA: TGTTCCAGCAGCTTCACCCCTATCCAGTTCTTC; CDR3 protein: CSSSFTPIQFF
V gene: TRBV18; clone size: .; D gene: TRBD1; J gene: TRBJ2-3; CDR3 DNA: TGTGCCAGCTCACCTAAACCGGGACAGGGGTGGCAAGATACGCAGTATTTT; CDR3 protein: CASSPKPGQGWQDTQYF
V gene: TRBV7-9; clone size: .; D gene: .; J gene: TRBJ1-3; CDR3 DNA: TGTGCCAGCAGCTCCAGGGAACCGGCCTTTTCTGGAAACACCATATATTTT; CDR3 protein: CASSSREPAFSGNTIYF
V gene: TRBV18; clone size: .; D gene: .; J gene: TRBJ2-1; CDR3 DNA: TGTGCCAGCTCACCAGCCTACTCCTACAATGAGCAGTTCTTC; CDR3 protein: CASSPAYSYNEQFF
V gene: TRBV13; clone size: .; D gene: TRBD1; J gene: TRBJ2-7; CDR3 DNA: TGTGCCAGCAGCCGCAGGGGGTACGGCTACGAGCAGTACTTC; CDR3 protein: CASSRRGYGYEQYF
V gene: TRBV7-9; clone size: once; D gene: TRBD1; J gene: TRBJ1-4; CDR3 DNA: TGTGCCAGCAGCCTACAGGGGGCAAGTGATGAAAAACTGTTTTTT; CDR3 protein: CASSLQGASDEKLFF
V gene: TRBV11-2; clone size: .; D gene: TRBD1; J gene: TRBJ1-2; CDR3 DNA: TGTGCCAGCAGCCTGACAGGGTCCCTCCTGGTGTTC; CDR3 protein: CASSLTGSLLVF
V gene: TRBV19; clone size: .; D gene: .; J gene: TRBJ1-5; CDR3 DNA: TGTGCCAGTAGTTGGAGTTACAATCAGCCCCAGCATTTT; CDR3 protein: CASSWSYNQPQHF
V gene: TRBV7-9; clone size: .; D gene: TRBD2; J gene: TRBJ2-7; CDR3 DNA: TGTGCCAGCAGCACCGTGACTAGCGGGATCACCTACGAGCAGTACTTC; CDR3 protein: CASSTVTSGITYEQYF
V gene: TRBV11-2; clone size: .; D gene: TRBD2; J gene: TRBJ2-5; CDR3 DNA: TGTGCCAGCAGCCCCGCGGGGGACGGAAAAGAGACCCAGTACTTC; CDR3 protein: CASSPAGDGKETQYF
V gene: TRBV10-3; clone size: .; D gene: TRBD1; J gene: TRBJ2-5; CDR3 DNA: TGTGCCATCAACGACAGGGGCGAAGAGACCCAGTACTTC; CDR3 protein: CAINDRGEETQYF
V gene: TRBV7-9; clone size: .; D gene: .; J gene: TRBJ1-1; CDR3 DNA: TGTGCCAGCAGCCAGGGGTTGGCTGAAGCTTTCTTT; CDR3 protein: CASSQGLAEAFF
V gene: TRBV5-1; clone size: .; D gene: .; J gene: TRBJ2-1; CDR3 DNA: TGCGCCAGCAGTTCGGTGAGCTCCTACAATGAGCAGTTCTTC; CDR3 protein: CASSSVSSYNEQFF
V gene: TRBV2; clone size: .; D gene: .; J gene: TRBJ1-2; CDR3 DNA: TGTGCCAGCAGTGAGCTCAGGGCCTATGGCTACACCTTC; CDR3 protein: CASSELRAYGYTF
V gene: TRBV2; clone size: .; D gene: .; J gene: TRBJ1-5; CDR3 DNA: TGTGCCAGCAAGGGGGGGAGGGGGAATCAGCCCCAGCATTTT; CDR3 protein: CASKGGRGNQPQHF
V gene: TRBV2; clone size: .; D gene: TRBD2; J gene: TRBJ2-5; CDR3 DNA: TGTGCCAGCAGTGAAGGGACTAGCGTAGAGACCCAGTACTTC; CDR3 protein: CASSEGTSVETQYF
V gene: TRBV6-5; clone size: .; D gene: TRBD1; J gene: TRBJ2-1; CDR3 DNA: TGTGCCAGCAGTTACCTAGGACAGGGGGACTACAATGAGCAGTTCTTC; CDR3 protein: CASSYLGQGDYNEQFF
V gene: TRBV5-1; clone size: .; D gene: TRBD2; J gene: TRBJ2-5; CDR3 DNA: TGCGCCAGCAGAGAGGGGACTAGCGGACAAGAGACCCAGTACTTC; CDR3 protein: CASREGTSGQETQYF
V gene: TRBV19; clone size: .; D gene: TRBD1; J gene: TRBJ1-4; CDR3 DNA: TGTGCCAGTAGCGACAGGGCAAATAATGAAAAACTGTTTTTT; CDR3 protein: CASSDRANNEKLFF
V gene: TRBV29-1; clone size: once; D gene: TRBD2; J gene: TRBJ2-1; CDR3 DNA: TGCAGCGTCCCCCGCGGGGGAGACCTTGGGGAGCAGTTCTTC; CDR3 protein: CSVPRGGDLGEQFF
V gene: TRBV11-2; clone size: .; D gene: .; J gene: TRBJ1-2; CDR3 DNA: TGTGCCAGCAGCTTAGACCCACAGGGTGCAAGCTACACCTTC; CDR3 protein: CASSLDPQGASYTF
V gene: TRBV7-9; clone size: .; D gene: .; J gene: TRBJ2-5; CDR3 DNA: TGTGCCAGCAGCTCCCACTCAAGATACCGGGAGCAGGACCAAGAGACCCAGTACTTC; CDR3 protein: CASSSHSRYREQDQETQYF
V gene: TRBV5-1; clone size: .; D gene: TRBD2; J gene: TRBJ2-3; CDR3 DNA: TGCGCCAGCAGTGTGGGGACTAGCGGTAGCACAGATACGCAGTATTTT; CDR3 protein: CASSVGTSGSTDTQYF
V gene: TRBV7-9; clone size: few; D gene: .; J gene: TRBJ1-1; CDR3 DNA: TGTGCCAGCAGCTTAGGGGCAGGGGCTTTTGGCACTGAAGCTTTCTTT; CDR3 protein: CASSLGAGAFGTEAFF